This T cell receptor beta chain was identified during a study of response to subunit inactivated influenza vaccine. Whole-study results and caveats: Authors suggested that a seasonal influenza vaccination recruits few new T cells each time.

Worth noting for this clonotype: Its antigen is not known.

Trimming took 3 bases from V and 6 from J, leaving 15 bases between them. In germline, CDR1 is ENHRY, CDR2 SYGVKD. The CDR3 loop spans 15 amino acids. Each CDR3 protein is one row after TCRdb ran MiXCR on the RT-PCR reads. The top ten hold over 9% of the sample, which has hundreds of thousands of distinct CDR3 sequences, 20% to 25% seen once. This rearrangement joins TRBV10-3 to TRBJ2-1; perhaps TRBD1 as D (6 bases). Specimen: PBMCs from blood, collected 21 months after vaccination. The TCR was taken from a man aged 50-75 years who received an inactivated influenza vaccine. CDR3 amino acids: CAISDPGHPGNEQFF. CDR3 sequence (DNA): TGTGCCATCAGTGATCCGGGACACCCTGGCAATGAGCAGTTCTTC.